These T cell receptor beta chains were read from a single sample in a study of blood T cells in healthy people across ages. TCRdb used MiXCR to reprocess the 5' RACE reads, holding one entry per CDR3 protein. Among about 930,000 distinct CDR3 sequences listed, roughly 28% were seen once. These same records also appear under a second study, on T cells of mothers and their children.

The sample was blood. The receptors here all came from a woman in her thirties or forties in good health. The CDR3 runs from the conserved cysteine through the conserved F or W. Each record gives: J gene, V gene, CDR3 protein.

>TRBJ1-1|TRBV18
CASSMGQVNEAFF
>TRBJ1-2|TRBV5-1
CASSGGRSYGYTF
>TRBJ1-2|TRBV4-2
CASSPQGTVENYGYTF
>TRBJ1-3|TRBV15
CATSRDTSGNTTYF
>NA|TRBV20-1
CSARENLYSCEQYF
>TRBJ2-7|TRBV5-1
CASTPGQGSYEQYF
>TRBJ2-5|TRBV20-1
CSARVTGEETQYF
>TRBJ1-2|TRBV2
CASRDVQGAVYGYTF
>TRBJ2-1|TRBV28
CASSLGDSLLTNNEQFF
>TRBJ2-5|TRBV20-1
CSAWDSTVTQYF
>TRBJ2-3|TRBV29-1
CSVKTGQWEGDTQYF
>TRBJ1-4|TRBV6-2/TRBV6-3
CASSYSQAEKLFF
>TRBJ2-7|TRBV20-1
CSAERGSTYEQYF
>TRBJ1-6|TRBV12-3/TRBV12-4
CASSFSGSPLHF
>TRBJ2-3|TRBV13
CASSLEGLGADTQYF
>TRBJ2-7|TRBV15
CATSRGAGVGEQYF
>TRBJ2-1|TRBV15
CATSRGPDGSGVPYEQFF
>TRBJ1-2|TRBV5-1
CASGLDLTLAGGYTF
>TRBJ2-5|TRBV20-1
CSANKGLAENQETQYF
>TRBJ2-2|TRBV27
CASSQGGIVPGELFF